This TCR beta chain was identified in a study of Tregs in tolerant kidney transplant recipients. Study-level points and caveats: Validation in larger populations is needed because few patients were studied. No direct test of biological reproducibility was done here. Activated donor B cell expansion appeared to reveal the most relevant donor-specific TCRbeta repertoire.

Regarding this clone: Its antigen is still unknown.

Germline assignment: CDR1 SEHNR and CDR2 FQNEAQ (reference sequence). This CDR3 comprises 15 residues. V lost 4 bases and J 4 bases, leaving 14 bases between the germline ends. Unstimulated regulatory T cells (CD4+CD25+CD127-), CD4+CD25- non-regulatory cells, CD4 and CD8 cells were FACS-sorted from thawed PBMCs. Measured with immunoSEQ multiplex PCR; TCRdb has only the in-frame clones, and not every one. Of 200,000 to 300,000 clones in the sample, about 80% were seen once. The clonotype comes from a human donor in good health. The chain combines TRBV7-9 with TRBJ1-5; a weak D match, TRBD1 (6 bases). Sequenced input: CD4+ T cells from blood. CDR3 amino acids: CASSSQGRTNQPQHF. DNA for the CDR3: TGTGCCAGCAGCTCTCAGGGGCGCACGAATCAGCCCCAGCATTTT. The whole variable domain, filled in from reference TRBV7-9 and TRBJ1-5, reads DTGVSQNPRHKITKRGQNVTFRCDPISEHNRLYWYRQTLGQGPEFLTYFQNEAQLEKSRLLSDRFSAERPKGSFSTLEIQRTEQGDSAMYLCASSSQGRTNQPQHFGDGTRLSIL.